The next 18 T cell receptor beta chains were all read from a single sample in a study of cytomegalovirus exposure and HLA in healthy donors. The PCR contained 60 Vbeta and 13 Jbeta primers. Sequencing was performed with immunoSEQ multiplex PCR; in TCRdb, only in-frame clones are kept and a portion is missing. The table lists about 160,000 clones, 65% to 85% of them singletons. Specimen: PBMCs. The origin of the receptors is a woman aged 30 to 39 in good health and CMV-seropositive.

Concerning this clone itself: This CDR3 is also generated by other DNA sequences in the sample. The CDR3 nucleotides are TGTGCCAGCAGCTCAAGCGGGGGGGCCGAGACCCAGTACTTC. Residues: CASSSSGGAETQYF. The chain employs TRBV5-6 and TRBJ2-5; TRBD2 agrees at 10 bases. The CDR3 covers 14 residues. Germline V lookup: CDR1 SGHDT, CDR2 YYEEEE. J was trimmed by 5 bases and V by 3 bases; bases with no gene match: 4.

The V call is TRBV7-2, the J call TRBJ2-1; no clear D gene. Germline loops: CDR1 SGHTA, CDR2 FQGNSA. V was clipped by 2 bases and J by 9 bases, with 8 bases between them. This CDR3 is built from 12 residues. CDR3 in amino acids: CASSLLGIEQFF. In DNA, the CDR3 is TGTGCCAGCAGCTTACTAGGAATTGAGCAGTTCTTC.

This sequence joins TRBV25-1 and TRBJ1-1; D uncertain. The V end lost 9 bases, the J end lost 1 base, and 12 bases lay between the germline ends. The CDR3 contains 13 residues. Germline values: CDR1 MGHDK, CDR2 SYGVNS. CDR3 sequence (DNA): TGTGCCAGTAAGTCCAGTCCGAACACTGAAGCTTTCTTT. Protein product: CASKSSPNTEAFF.

The chain couples TRBV19 to TRBJ2-7; D is unresolved. This CDR3 is 16 amino acids long. Germline CDR1 is LNHDA and CDR2 is SQIVND (reference sequence). V lost 3 bases and J 5 bases, leaving 20 bases between the germline ends. CDR3 sequence: CASSINGKARVDEQYF. CDR3 coding DNA: TGTGCCAGTAGTATTAATGGCAAAGCTCGGGTGGACGAGCAGTACTTC.

The J gene is TRBJ1-5, the V gene TRBV28; maybe TRBD1 (5 bases). Germline-derived CDR1 and CDR2 are MDHEN and SYDVKM. This CDR3 region has 14 residues. V gave up 6 bases and J gave up 7 bases, with 16 bases separating them. CDR3 nucleotides: TGTGCCAGCAGGCTACCGGGACTAACGCAGCCCCAGCATTTT. This gives the protein CASRLPGLTQPQHF.

This clone has only a few counts. The chain uses TRBV5-4 and TRBJ1-1; D call uncertain. In germline, CDR1 is SGHNT, CDR2 YYREEE (reference sequence). Trimming cost V 4 bases and J 1 base, with 11 bases left between them. This CDR3 contains 14 residues. CDR3 nucleotide sequence: TGTGCCAGCAGCACTATCAGAGCGAACACTGAAGCTTTCTTT. It codes for CASSTIRANTEAFF.

The genes are TRBV7-9 and TRBJ2-7, with 7 bases fitting TRBD1. CDR3 size: 16 residues. Germline V CDR1 and CDR2: SEHNR, FQNEAQ (reference sequence). J gave up 4 bases and V 1 base, and 10 bases lay outside the gene matches. CDR3 residues: CASSLDGAGGGYEQYF. DNA of the CDR3: TGTGCCAGCAGCTTAGATGGGGCAGGGGGTGGATACGAGCAGTACTTC.

This chain links TRBV6-6 with TRBJ2-6; D is unclear. Germline assignment: CDR1 MNHNY and CDR2 SVGAGI (reference sequence). There are 12 residues in the CDR3. V was shortened by 10 bases and J by 3 bases, with 7 bases between the two germline ends. CDR3 bases: TGTGCCACCGAGTATGGGGCCAACGTCCTGACTTTC. This sequence encodes CATEYGANVLTF.

This clone was seen more than once but under ten times. The chain has TRBV7-2 and TRBJ2-5, with 10 bases fitting TRBD2. The germline V gene encodes CDR1 SGHTA and CDR2 FQGNSA. The length of the CDR3 is 18 residues. V shed 1 base and J 4 bases; nucleotides not matched to a gene: 12. Here the CDR3 DNA reads TGTGCCAGCAGCTTAGAGGGGTTTTTAGCGGGGGGTTCAGAGACCCAGTACTTC. The encoded protein is CASSLEGFLAGGSETQYF.

The gene calls are TRBV7-8 and TRBJ1-5; D ambiguous. The length of the CDR3 is 15 residues. Trimming shortened V by 1 base and J by 0 bases, and 7 bases separated the two germline ends. Germline values: CDR1 SGHVS, CDR2 FQNEAQ. The CDR3 DNA reads as TGTGCCAGCAGCTTAGGTTCCGTTAGCAATCAGCCCCAGCATTTT. Its protein is CASSLGSVSNQPQHF.

The genes are TRBV5-4 and TRBJ2-2; 7 bases fit TRBD1. Germline values: CDR1 SGHNT, CDR2 YYREEE (reference sequence). The CDR3 length is 17 residues. Trimming cost V 4 bases and J 4 bases; bases outside gene matches: 13. The CDR3: CASSLDRDRGITGELFF. The CDR3 DNA is TGTGCCAGCAGCCTCGACAGGGACCGGGGTATCACCGGGGAGCTGTTTTTT.

The rearrangement links TRBV7-3 to TRBJ2-2; D perhaps matches TRBD1 (6 bases). Looked up from germline, CDR1 is SGHTA and CDR2 is FQGTGA. The CDR3 loop spans 16 amino acids. Trimming stripped 1 base from V and 5 bases from J, with 14 bases between. This CDR3 is CASSLNRVRGTGELFF. The CDR3 region has the DNA TGTGCCAGCAGCTTAAACAGGGTTAGAGGGACCGGGGAGCTGTTTTTT.

The chain joins TRBV6-6 to TRBJ1-1; D remains ambiguous. The V gene's germline CDR1 is MNHNY and CDR2 SVGAGI (reference sequence). V lost 4 bases, J lost 11 bases, and 17 bases lay in between. This CDR3 contains 13 residues. CDR3 nucleotides: TGTGCCAGCAGTTCAGGACCCCAGTCGGGGGCTTTCTTT. Amino acid sequence: CASSSGPQSGAFF.

The sample holds a few counts of this clone. J is TRBJ1-2 and V is TRBV9, with D possibly matching TRBD1 (5 bases). Germline CDR1 and CDR2: SGDLS and YYNGEE. Trimming stripped 2 bases from V and 4 bases from J, with 12 bases between. This CDR3 contains 14 residues. In DNA form, the CDR3 reads TGTGCCAGCAGCGTTGGAGGGGCGGGCTATGGCTACACCTTC. Encoded protein: CASSVGGAGYGYTF.

The chain uses TRBV25-1 and TRBJ1-6; D gene uncertain. Germline CDR1 MGHDK, CDR2 SYGVNS. V was pared by 3 bases and J by 10 bases, with 10 bases between. The CDR3 length is 13 residues. CDR3 coding DNA: TGTGCCAGCAGTGAGAAGATTGGCTCACCCCTCCACTTT. It encodes CASSEKIGSPLHF.

The chain combines TRBV5-4 with TRBJ2-5; D might be TRBD1 (5 bases). The CDR3 is made up of 14 amino acids. Germline V gene lookup returns CDR1 SGHNT and CDR2 YYREEE (reference sequence). The germline V and J ends were trimmed by 1 base and 7 bases, with 14 bases remaining between them. The CDR3 spells CASSLYRGKGTQYF. CDR3 DNA: TGTGCCAGCAGCTTGTATAGGGGAAAGGGGACCCAGTACTTC.

The chain is built from TRBV4-1 and TRBJ2-2; D possibly corresponds to TRBD1 (5 bases). V shed 0 bases and J shed 3 bases, with 8 bases lying between them. This CDR3 is built from 15 residues. Germline V gene sequence: CDR1 MGHRA, CDR2 YSYEKL. The CDR3 nucleotides are TGCGCCAGCAGCCAAGAAGGCAGGGACACCGGGGAGCTGTTTTTT. Encoded protein: CASSQEGRDTGELFF.

The chain employs TRBV5-4 and TRBJ1-1, with 10 nucleotides matching TRBD1. The CDR3 extends over 15 amino acids. V was clipped by 1 base and J by 2 bases; unmatched bases: 2. The germline V gene has CDR1 SGHNT and CDR2 YYREEE (reference sequence). The CDR3 region is CASSLRTGGNTEAFF. CDR3 nucleotides: TGTGCCAGCAGCTTGAGGACAGGGGGTAACACTGAAGCTTTCTTT.